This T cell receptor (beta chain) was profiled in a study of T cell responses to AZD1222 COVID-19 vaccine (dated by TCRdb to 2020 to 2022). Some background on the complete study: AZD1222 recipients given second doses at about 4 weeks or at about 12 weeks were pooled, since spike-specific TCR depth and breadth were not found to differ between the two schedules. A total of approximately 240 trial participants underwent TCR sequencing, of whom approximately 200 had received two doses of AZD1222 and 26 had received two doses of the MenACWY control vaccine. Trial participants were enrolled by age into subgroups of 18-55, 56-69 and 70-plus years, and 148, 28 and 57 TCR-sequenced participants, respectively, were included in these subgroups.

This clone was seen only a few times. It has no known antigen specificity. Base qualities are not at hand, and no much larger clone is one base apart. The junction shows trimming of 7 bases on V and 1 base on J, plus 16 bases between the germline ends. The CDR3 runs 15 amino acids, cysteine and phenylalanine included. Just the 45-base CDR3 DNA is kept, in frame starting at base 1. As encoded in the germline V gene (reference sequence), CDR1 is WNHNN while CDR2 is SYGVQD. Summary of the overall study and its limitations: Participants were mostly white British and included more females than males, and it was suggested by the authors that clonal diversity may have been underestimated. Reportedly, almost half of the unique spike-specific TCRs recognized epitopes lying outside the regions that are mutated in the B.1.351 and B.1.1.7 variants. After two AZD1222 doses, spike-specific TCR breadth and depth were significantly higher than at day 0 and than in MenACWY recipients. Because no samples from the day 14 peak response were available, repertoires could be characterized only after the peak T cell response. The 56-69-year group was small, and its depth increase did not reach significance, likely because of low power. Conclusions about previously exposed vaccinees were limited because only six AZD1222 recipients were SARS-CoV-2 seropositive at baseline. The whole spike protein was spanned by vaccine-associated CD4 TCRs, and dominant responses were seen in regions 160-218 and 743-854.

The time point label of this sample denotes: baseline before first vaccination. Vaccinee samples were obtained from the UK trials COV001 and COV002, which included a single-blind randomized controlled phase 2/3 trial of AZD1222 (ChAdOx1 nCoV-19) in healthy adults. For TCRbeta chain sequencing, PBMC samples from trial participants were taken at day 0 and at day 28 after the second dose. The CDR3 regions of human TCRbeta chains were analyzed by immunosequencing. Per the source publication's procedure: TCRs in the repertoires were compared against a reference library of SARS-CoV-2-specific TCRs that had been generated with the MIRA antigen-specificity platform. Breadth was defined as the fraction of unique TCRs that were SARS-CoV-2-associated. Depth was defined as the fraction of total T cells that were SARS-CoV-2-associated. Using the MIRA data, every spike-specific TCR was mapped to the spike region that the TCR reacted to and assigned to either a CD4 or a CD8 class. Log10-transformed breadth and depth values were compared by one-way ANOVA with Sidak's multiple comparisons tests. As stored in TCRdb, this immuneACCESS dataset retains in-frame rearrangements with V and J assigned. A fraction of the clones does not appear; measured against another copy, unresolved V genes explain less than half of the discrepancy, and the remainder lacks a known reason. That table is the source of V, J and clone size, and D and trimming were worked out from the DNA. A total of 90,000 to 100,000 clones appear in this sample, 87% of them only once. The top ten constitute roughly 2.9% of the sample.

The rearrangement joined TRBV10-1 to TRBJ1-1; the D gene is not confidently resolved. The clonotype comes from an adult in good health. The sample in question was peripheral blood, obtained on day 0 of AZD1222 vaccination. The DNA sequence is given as TGCGCCAGCACCAGATTGAAGGTAAGGAACACTGAAGCTTTCTTT. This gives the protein CASTRLKVRNTEAFF.